One and the same sample provided the 5 T cell receptor beta chains below, sequenced in a study of neurological immune-mediated disorders. One entry per CDR3 protein results from TCRdb running MiXCR on the 5' RACE reads. The table lists tens of thousands of distinct CDR3 sequences, around an eighth of them singletons. Indicated time point: longitudinal time-point 2. The sample taken for sequencing was PBMCs. The receptor set was obtained from a woman in her thirties or forties in good health.

There are many counts of this clonotype. The rearrangement uses TRBV7-2 and TRBJ1-2; TRBD1 might be the D (5 bases). There are 15 residues in the CDR3. Germline values: CDR1 SGHTA, CDR2 FQGNSA. V shed 4 bases and J shed 4 bases, with 16 bases lying between them. The CDR3 protein is CASSSSGRHLYGYTF. The CDR3 coding sequence is TGTGCCAGCAGCTCTTCGGGACGCCACCTCTATGGCTACACCTTC.

This clonotype occurred many times. DNA of the CDR3: TGCAGTGCTAGAGAAAGGGAACGCGGGAGCTCCTACAATGAGCAGTTCTTC. The encoded protein is CSARERERGSSYNEQFF. V is TRBV20-1 and J is TRBJ2-1; TRBD2 matches 7 bases. Germline V gene lookup returns CDR1 DFQATT and CDR2 SNEGSKA (reference sequence). Germline trimming cut 0 bases from V and 0 bases from J; bases unmatched to any gene: 8. The CDR3 loop spans 17 amino acids.

In this sample, this clonotype turned up many times. The chain links TRBV5-1 to TRBJ1-1; no firm D call. Germline V CDR1 and CDR2: SGHRS, YFSETQ. Trimming cost V 1 base and J 1 base, with 11 bases left between them. The CDR3 sequence is 15 residues long. CDR3 sequence: CASSLNPGWNTEAFF. The CDR3 bases are TGCGCCAGCAGCTTGAATCCAGGCTGGAACACTGAAGCTTTCTTT.

The sample holds many counts of this clonotype. This chain connects TRBV7-8 to TRBJ2-1; 11 positions match TRBD2. This CDR3 is built from 15 residues. Germline V lookup: CDR1 SGHVS, CDR2 FQNEAQ. Germline trimming cut 4 bases from V and 8 bases from J; bases unmatched to any gene: 7. This CDR3 is CASSSTSGGLYEQFF. The CDR3 region has the DNA TGTGCCAGCAGCTCAACTAGCGGGGGCCTTTATGAGCAGTTCTTC.

This clonotype was counted many times. The chain recombines TRBV7-8 with TRBJ1-1; 7 bases agree with TRBD1. Germline CDR1 and CDR2: SGHVS and FQNEAQ. There are 16 residues in the CDR3. The J segment lost 2 bases and the V segment lost 6 bases, leaving 12 bases of the junction unmatched. Here the CDR3 DNA reads TGTGCCAGCAGTGCCCCAGGGGGGGTAAAAAACACTGAAGCTTTCTTT. This translates into CASSAPGGVKNTEAFF.